This is a list of T cell receptor beta chains from one sample in a study of pediatric ulcerative colitis. Data came from immunoSEQ multiplex PCR; TCRdb stores just in-frame clones and leaves some out. The table lists about 60,000 clones, about 89% of them singletons. The material sequenced was blood. The source is a boy younger than 18 who was a control in a study of pediatric ulcerative colitis. The conserved cysteine and the conserved F or W are not part of the CDR3 here.

v_call	j_call	cdr3_aa
TRBV10-1	TRBJ2-2	ASRGDPGTGELF
TRBV6-6	TRBJ1-2	ASSYSKGQGNYGYT
TRBV27	TRBJ2-1	ASSSRAGTGQSEQF
TRBV9	TRBJ2-1	ASSPASSYNEQF
TRBV28	TRBJ2-1	ASSSLGSSYNEQF
TRBV25-1	TRBJ2-3	ASSDPQGARADTQY
TRBV7-2	TRBJ2-7	ASSIPSDYEQY
TRBV6-1	TRBJ2-7	ASSEARTEQY
TRBV25-1	TRBJ1-4	ASSDRTGTEKLF
TRBV25-1	TRBJ2-7	ASSETTGGEQY
TRBV7-3	TRBJ2-2	ASSRQGDASGTTGELF
TRBV9	TRBJ1-2	ASSPLPGQGDLFYGYT
TRBV11-1	TRBJ1-1	ASSPTVNTEAF
TRBV28	TRBJ2-7	ASSFRSFEQY
TRBV4-3	TRBJ2-2	ASSQKFAGLAGDTGELF
TRBV27	TRBJ2-7	ASSLSAYASGISYEQY
TRBV5-6	TRBJ2-1	ASSPGDNPAEQF
TRBV10-2	TRBJ2-7	ASRRGVRGSLGYEQY
TRBV28	TRBJ2-7	ASSLSIRWAYEQY
TRBV4-1	TRBJ1-5	ASSRGQGVVQPQH
TRBV21-1	TRBJ1-2	ASRKLPENEASYT
TRBV6-6	TRBJ1-2	ASTARDRIKSYGYT
TRBV13	TRBJ2-7	ASSFRGTSRNEQY
TRBV19	TRBJ1-2	ASTVDRVDYGYT
TRBV11-1	TRBJ2-5	ASSLGTSGRQETQY
TRBV27	TRBJ2-3	ASSFLAGVADTQY
TRBV6-6	TRBJ2-7	ASSLGGEQY
TRBV7-3	TRBJ2-3	ASSDASTDTQY
TRBV11-2	TRBJ1-2	ASSPGTPYGYT
TRBV25-1	TRBJ2-3	ASSSILGLGSDTQY
TRBV5-5	TRBJ2-7	ASSPDSFSYEQY
TRBV6-5	TRBJ1-1	ASTREAGNTEAF